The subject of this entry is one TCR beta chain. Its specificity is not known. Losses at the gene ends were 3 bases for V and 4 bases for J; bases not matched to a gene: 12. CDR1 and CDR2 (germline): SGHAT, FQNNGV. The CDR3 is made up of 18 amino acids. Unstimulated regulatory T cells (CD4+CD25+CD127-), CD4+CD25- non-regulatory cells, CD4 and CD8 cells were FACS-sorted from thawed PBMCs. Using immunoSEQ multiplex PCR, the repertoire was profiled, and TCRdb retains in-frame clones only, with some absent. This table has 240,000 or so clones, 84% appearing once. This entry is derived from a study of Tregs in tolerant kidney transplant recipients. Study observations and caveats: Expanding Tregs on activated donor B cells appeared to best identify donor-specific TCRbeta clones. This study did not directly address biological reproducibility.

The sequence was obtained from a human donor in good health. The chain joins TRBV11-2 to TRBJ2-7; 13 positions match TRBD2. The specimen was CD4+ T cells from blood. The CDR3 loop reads CASSLELAGGPEHYEQYF. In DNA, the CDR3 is TGTGCCAGCAGCTTGGAACTAGCGGGGGGGCCGGAACATTACGAGCAGTACTTC. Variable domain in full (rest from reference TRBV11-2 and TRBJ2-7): EAGVAQSPRYKIIEKRQSVAFWCNPISGHATLYWYQQILGQGPKLLIQFQNNGVVDDSQLPKDRFSAERLKGVDSTLKIQPAKLEDSAVYLCASSLELAGGPEHYEQYFGPGTRLTVT.